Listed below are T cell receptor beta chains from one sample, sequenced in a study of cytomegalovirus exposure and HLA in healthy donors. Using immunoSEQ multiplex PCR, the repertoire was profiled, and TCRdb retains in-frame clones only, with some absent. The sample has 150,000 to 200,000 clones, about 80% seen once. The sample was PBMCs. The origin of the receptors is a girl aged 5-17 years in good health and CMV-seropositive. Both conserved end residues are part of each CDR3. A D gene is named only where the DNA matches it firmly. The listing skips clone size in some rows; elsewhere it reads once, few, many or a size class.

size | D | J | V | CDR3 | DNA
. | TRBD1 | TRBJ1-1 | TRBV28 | CASSLRDRGEAFF | TGTGCCAGCAGCCTCCGGGACAGGGGTGAAGCTTTCTTT
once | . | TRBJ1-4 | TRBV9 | CASSVAGGEKLFF | TGTGCCAGCAGCGTAGCGGGGGGAGAAAAACTGTTTTTT
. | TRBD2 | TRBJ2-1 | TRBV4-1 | CASSRSSGRVSYNEQFF | TGCGCCAGCAGCAGAAGCAGCGGGAGGGTGTCCTACAATGAGCAGTTCTTC
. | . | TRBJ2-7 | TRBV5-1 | CASMVAGTGVYEQYF | TGCGCCAGCATGGTAGCCGGGACGGGAGTCTACGAGCAGTACTTC
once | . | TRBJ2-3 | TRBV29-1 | CSVGTSSTDTQYF | TGCAGCGTTGGGACTTCTAGCACAGATACGCAGTATTTT
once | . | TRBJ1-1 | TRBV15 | CATSRQARTEAFF | TGTGCCACCAGCAGACAGGCCCGGACTGAAGCTTTCTTT
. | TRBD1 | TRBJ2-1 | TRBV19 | CATSLGTGSYEQFF | TGTGCCACCTCCCTTGGGACAGGGTCATATGAGCAGTTCTTC
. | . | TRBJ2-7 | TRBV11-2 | CASSNHGSSYEQYF | TGTGCCAGCAGCAACCACGGGAGCTCCTACGAGCAGTACTTC
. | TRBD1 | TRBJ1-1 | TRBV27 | CASSPRTGKAEAFF | TGTGCCAGCAGCCCCCGGACAGGGAAGGCTGAAGCTTTCTTT
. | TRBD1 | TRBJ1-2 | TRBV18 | CASSPGTGFGYGYTF | TGTGCCAGCTCACCCGGGACAGGGTTTGGGTATGGCTACACCTTC
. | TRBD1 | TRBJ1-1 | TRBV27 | CASSFGDRYTEAFF | TGTGCCAGCAGTTTCGGGGACAGGTATACTGAAGCTTTCTTT
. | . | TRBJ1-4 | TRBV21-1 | CASFWSLGEVEKLFF | TGTGCCAGCTTCTGGTCCCTGGGGGAGGTTGAAAAACTGTTTTTT